Listed below are T cell receptor beta chains from one sample, sequenced in a study of blood T cell repertoires in COVID-19. The repertoire was sequenced with immunoSEQ multiplex PCR; TCRdb's copy has only in-frame clones and lacks some. Of about 200,000 clones in the sample, around 87% are singletons; the top ten hold 10%. Sequenced material: peripheral blood. These receptor sequences come from a woman between 45 and 60 years old with COVID-19, enrolled during active disease. Each CDR3 is given with its conserved first and last residue. Fields, in order: D gene, clone size, V gene, J gene, CDR3 DNA, CDR3 protein. A D gene is named only where the DNA matches it firmly. A clone size is listed for some rows: how often the clone was seen (once, few, many), or a class if it is expanded.

d_gene: NA; abundance: once; v_gene: TRBV7-2; j_gene: TRBJ2-4; CDR3nt: TGTGCCAGCAGCTTAACGCCCCGGGGGGCAAGCATTCAGTACTTC; CDR3aa: CASSLTPRGASIQYF
d_gene: NA; abundance: few; v_gene: TRBV5-1; j_gene: TRBJ2-1; CDR3nt: TGCGCCAGCAGCAGGACAGTGGGCTACAATGAGCAGTTCTTC; CDR3aa: CASSRTVGYNEQFF
d_gene: NA; abundance: NA; v_gene: TRBV9; j_gene: TRBJ2-1; CDR3nt: TGTGCCAGCAGCGTAGCAGGCGGGGCGAGCTCCTACAATGAGCAGTTCTTC; CDR3aa: CASSVAGGASSYNEQFF
d_gene: NA; abundance: NA; v_gene: TRBV9; j_gene: TRBJ2-7; CDR3nt: TGTGCCAGCAGCCCGGGACAAAGCTCCTACGAGCAGTACTTC; CDR3aa: CASSPGQSSYEQYF
d_gene: TRBD1; abundance: NA; v_gene: TRBV27; j_gene: TRBJ1-6; CDR3nt: TGTGCCAGCAGTTTACAAGCAGGACAGGGGCGCTCACCCCTCCACTTT; CDR3aa: CASSLQAGQGRSPLHF
d_gene: NA; abundance: NA; v_gene: TRBV11-2; j_gene: TRBJ1-1; CDR3nt: TGTGCCAGCAGCTCGCAAAGGGGGTTCACTGAAGCTTTCTTT; CDR3aa: CASSSQRGFTEAFF
d_gene: NA; abundance: NA; v_gene: TRBV28; j_gene: TRBJ1-5; CDR3nt: TGTGCCAGCAGTTTTCGGGGGGACGTCAATCAGCCCCAGCATTTT; CDR3aa: CASSFRGDVNQPQHF
d_gene: NA; abundance: NA; v_gene: TRBV7-2; j_gene: TRBJ1-5; CDR3nt: TGTGCCAGCAGCACAAGGATGGGGGCTTATCAGCCCCAGCATTTT; CDR3aa: CASSTRMGAYQPQHF
d_gene: TRBD2; abundance: many; v_gene: TRBV6-2/TRBV6-3; j_gene: TRBJ2-3; CDR3nt: TGTGCCAGCAGCACCCTGGGGCGGGGGGGCCAAGGTACGCAGTATTTT; CDR3aa: CASSTLGRGGQGTQYF
d_gene: NA; abundance: NA; v_gene: TRBV12-3/TRBV12-4; j_gene: TRBJ1-3; CDR3nt: TGTGCCAGCGGGGCGGTCTCTGGAAACACCATATATTTT; CDR3aa: CASGAVSGNTIYF
d_gene: TRBD2; abundance: NA; v_gene: TRBV5-1; j_gene: TRBJ2-3; CDR3nt: TGCGCCAGCAGCCCCCTTCAAGTAGCGGGGACCGCAGATACGCAGTATTTT; CDR3aa: CASSPLQVAGTADTQYF
d_gene: NA; abundance: NA; v_gene: TRBV30; j_gene: TRBJ1-2; CDR3nt: TGTGCCTGGAGTGTACGCGGGGCAGGCTACACCTTC; CDR3aa: CAWSVRGAGYTF
d_gene: TRBD2; abundance: NA; v_gene: TRBV7-9; j_gene: TRBJ2-3; CDR3nt: TGTGCCAGCAGCTTACGTCTCCGGACTAGCGGGGAAGATACGCAGTCTTTT; CDR3aa: CASSLRLRTSGEDTQSF
d_gene: NA; abundance: NA; v_gene: TRBV19; j_gene: TRBJ1-3; CDR3nt: TGTGCCAGTACCCCCGTCTCTGGAAACACCATATATTTT; CDR3aa: CASTPVSGNTIYF
d_gene: NA; abundance: NA; v_gene: TRBV6-2/TRBV6-3; j_gene: TRBJ1-2; CDR3nt: TGTGCCAGCAGCCTAGGGGGGGGCTATGGCTACACCTTC; CDR3aa: CASSLGGGYGYTF
d_gene: NA; abundance: NA; v_gene: TRBV6-6; j_gene: TRBJ2-1; CDR3nt: TGTGCCAGCAGTTACGGAGGCAATGAGCAGTTCTTC; CDR3aa: CASSYGGNEQFF
d_gene: TRBD1; abundance: NA; v_gene: TRBV7-8; j_gene: TRBJ1-4; CDR3nt: TGTGCCAGCAGCCCGCTTAGGACAGGACCTAATGAAAAACTGTTTTTT; CDR3aa: CASSPLRTGPNEKLFF
d_gene: NA; abundance: once; v_gene: TRBV14; j_gene: TRBJ2-4; CDR3nt: TGTGCCAGCAGCCAAGGTCGGGGAGCCCAAAACATTCAGTACTTC; CDR3aa: CASSQGRGAQNIQYF
d_gene: NA; abundance: NA; v_gene: TRBV4-1; j_gene: TRBJ2-3; CDR3nt: TGCGCCAGCAGCCAACAACAGGGTTCAGATACGCAGTATTTT; CDR3aa: CASSQQQGSDTQYF
d_gene: NA; abundance: NA; v_gene: TRBV7-6; j_gene: TRBJ1-3; CDR3nt: TGTGCCAGCAGCTTAGGAACTCCCTCGGACAGACTAACTGGAAACACCATATATTTT; CDR3aa: CASSLGTPSDRLTGNTIYF
d_gene: NA; abundance: NA; v_gene: TRBV24-1; j_gene: TRBJ2-6; CDR3nt: TGTGCCACCAGTGATTCACAGACACAGCCGTTCGTCCTGACTTTC; CDR3aa: CATSDSQTQPFVLTF
d_gene: NA; abundance: NA; v_gene: TRBV7-6; j_gene: TRBJ2-7; CDR3nt: TGTGCCAGCAGCTTAGAAGGCGGGGAGCAGTACTTC; CDR3aa: CASSLEGGEQYF
d_gene: NA; abundance: NA; v_gene: TRBV5-1; j_gene: TRBJ2-1; CDR3nt: TGCGCCAGCAGCGCCCTAGGACTAAATGAGCAGTTCTTC; CDR3aa: CASSALGLNEQFF
d_gene: TRBD1; abundance: NA; v_gene: TRBV10-3; j_gene: TRBJ1-4; CDR3nt: TGTGCCATCAGTGATTTCTTAGACAGGGGTCCCGAAAAACTGTTTTTT; CDR3aa: CAISDFLDRGPEKLFF
d_gene: TRBD1; abundance: once; v_gene: TRBV11-1; j_gene: TRBJ2-7; CDR3nt: TGTGCCAGCAGCTGGGGGGACAGGTCCTACGAGCAGTACTTC; CDR3aa: CASSWGDRSYEQYF
d_gene: NA; abundance: NA; v_gene: TRBV5-6; j_gene: TRBJ2-1; CDR3nt: TGTGCCAGCAGCCTTGTACCACGAGGCCCCAATGAGCAGTTCTTC; CDR3aa: CASSLVPRGPNEQFF
d_gene: NA; abundance: few; v_gene: TRBV19; j_gene: TRBJ2-3; CDR3nt: TGTGCCACCCGAAGGGGGTTCACAGATACGCAGTATTTT; CDR3aa: CATRRGFTDTQYF
d_gene: NA; abundance: NA; v_gene: TRBV4-3; j_gene: TRBJ1-2; CDR3nt: TGCGCCAGCAGCCATAGAGGACAGAACTATGGCTACACCTTC; CDR3aa: CASSHRGQNYGYTF
d_gene: TRBD1; abundance: NA; v_gene: TRBV3-1/TRBV3-2; j_gene: TRBJ1-1; CDR3nt: TGTGCCAGCAGCCCCCGGGACAGGGGGAATCTAAACACTGAAGCTTTCTTT; CDR3aa: CASSPRDRGNLNTEAFF
d_gene: NA; abundance: NA; v_gene: TRBV18; j_gene: TRBJ2-1; CDR3nt: TGTGCCAGCTCACCACAAGAGTCAGGGGTAAATGAGCAGTTCTTC; CDR3aa: CASSPQESGVNEQFF
d_gene: NA; abundance: NA; v_gene: TRBV6-2/TRBV6-3; j_gene: TRBJ2-5; CDR3nt: TGTGCCAGCACCCCCGGTGGGGGGTCCGGAGAGACCCAGTACTTC; CDR3aa: CASTPGGGSGETQYF
d_gene: TRBD1; abundance: once; v_gene: TRBV24-1; j_gene: TRBJ2-5; CDR3nt: TGTGCCACCAGTGATTTGGCGGGACAGGGGAAGGAGACCCAGTACTTC; CDR3aa: CATSDLAGQGKETQYF
d_gene: NA; abundance: few; v_gene: TRBV2; j_gene: TRBJ2-3; CDR3nt: TGTGCCAGCAGTGTCGAGGGGCAGTATTTT; CDR3aa: CASSVEGQYF
d_gene: TRBD1; abundance: NA; v_gene: TRBV5-8; j_gene: TRBJ2-1; CDR3nt: TGTGCCAGCAGCTTAAGGGGGCAAGGATACAATGAGCAGTTCTTC; CDR3aa: CASSLRGQGYNEQFF
d_gene: NA; abundance: NA; v_gene: TRBV5-4; j_gene: TRBJ2-5; CDR3nt: TGTGCCAGCAGCTGGGAGAAAATCCAAGAGACCCAGTACTTC; CDR3aa: CASSWEKIQETQYF
d_gene: TRBD1; abundance: NA; v_gene: TRBV7-2; j_gene: TRBJ2-3; CDR3nt: TGTGCCAGCAGCTTAGGAGGGACAGGGACAGATACGCAGTATTTT; CDR3aa: CASSLGGTGTDTQYF
d_gene: TRBD2; abundance: NA; v_gene: TRBV5-1; j_gene: TRBJ2-3; CDR3nt: TGCGCCAGCAACAAGCGGGGGGGCGAGGTAGATACGCAGTATTTT; CDR3aa: CASNKRGGEVDTQYF
d_gene: NA; abundance: few; v_gene: TRBV27; j_gene: TRBJ2-7; CDR3nt: TGTGCCAGCAGTTTGACACCGAACTCCTACGAGCAGTACTTC; CDR3aa: CASSLTPNSYEQYF
d_gene: NA; abundance: few; v_gene: TRBV9; j_gene: TRBJ1-3; CDR3nt: TGTGCCAGCAGCGTTGACGGGGGCTCTGGAAACACCATATATTTT; CDR3aa: CASSVDGGSGNTIYF
d_gene: TRBD2; abundance: once; v_gene: TRBV19; j_gene: TRBJ2-1; CDR3nt: TGTGCCAGTAGTCACCGGGACTATCCATTAGGGCAGTTCTTC; CDR3aa: CASSHRDYPLGQFF
d_gene: NA; abundance: NA; v_gene: TRBV6-2/TRBV6-3; j_gene: TRBJ1-2; CDR3nt: TGTGCCAGCAGTTACGGGGACTCCTATGGCTACACCTTC; CDR3aa: CASSYGDSYGYTF
d_gene: TRBD1; abundance: NA; v_gene: TRBV12-5; j_gene: TRBJ1-5; CDR3nt: TGTGCTAGTGGTTTGGTTGTGGGACAGCGAAGCAATCAGCCCCAGCATTTT; CDR3aa: CASGLVVGQRSNQPQHF
d_gene: NA; abundance: NA; v_gene: TRBV5-1; j_gene: TRBJ2-1; CDR3nt: TGCGCCAGCAGCTTGGGGACAGTTAGGGGTGAGCAGTTCTTC; CDR3aa: CASSLGTVRGEQFF
d_gene: NA; abundance: NA; v_gene: TRBV14; j_gene: TRBJ2-7; CDR3nt: TGTGCCAGCAGTCATAACAGGGTTAGAGGCGACGAGCAGTACTTC; CDR3aa: CASSHNRVRGDEQYF
d_gene: NA; abundance: NA; v_gene: TRBV19; j_gene: TRBJ1-4; CDR3nt: TGTGCCAGTAGTATTGTCGTTAATGAAAAACTGTTTTTT; CDR3aa: CASSIVVNEKLFF
d_gene: TRBD1; abundance: once; v_gene: TRBV28; j_gene: TRBJ1-4; CDR3nt: TGTGCCAGCAGTCGGACAGGGGGAAGGGAAAAATTGTTTTTT; CDR3aa: CASSRTGGREKLFF
d_gene: NA; abundance: once; v_gene: TRBV29-1; j_gene: TRBJ1-2; CDR3nt: TGCAGCGTTGTCGGGGGAGGTTCATATGGCTACACCTTC; CDR3aa: CSVVGGGSYGYTF
d_gene: TRBD1; abundance: NA; v_gene: TRBV6-6; j_gene: TRBJ2-1; CDR3nt: TGTGCCAGCAGTCGACGACAGGGGGAAAAAGGGGGTGAGCAGTTCTTC; CDR3aa: CASSRRQGEKGGEQFF
d_gene: TRBD1; abundance: NA; v_gene: TRBV6-4; j_gene: TRBJ2-2; CDR3nt: TGTGCCACACGGGACAGGGCGAACACCGGGGAGCTGTTTTTT; CDR3aa: CATRDRANTGELFF
d_gene: NA; abundance: NA; v_gene: TRBV30; j_gene: TRBJ1-1; CDR3nt: TGTGCCTGGAGGGGACACCGTGGGGGCCTGAACACTGAAGCTTTCTTT; CDR3aa: CAWRGHRGGLNTEAFF
d_gene: NA; abundance: NA; v_gene: TRBV28; j_gene: TRBJ1-1; CDR3nt: TGTGCCAGCCAGGGTGTGAACACTGAAGCTTTCTTT; CDR3aa: CASQGVNTEAFF
d_gene: NA; abundance: few; v_gene: TRBV5-4; j_gene: TRBJ2-3; CDR3nt: TGTGCCAGCAGCTTGGGTTTGGGCGACACAGATACGCAGTATTTT; CDR3aa: CASSLGLGDTDTQYF
d_gene: NA; abundance: few; v_gene: TRBV5-1; j_gene: TRBJ1-2; CDR3nt: TGCGCCAGCAGCTTGTCGGCAGGAGGCTACACCTTC; CDR3aa: CASSLSAGGYTF